The entry below describes one T cell receptor (beta chain). Its specificity is unknown. The record originates from a study of cytomegalovirus exposure and HLA in healthy donors. Study-wide points: Confirmation in vitro established that a few CMV-associated chains were specific for CMV antigens.

Profiling relied on immunoSEQ multiplex PCR, and the TCRdb table lists in-frame clones only, not all of them. The sample has approximately 120,000 clones, around 90% seen once; the top ten hold about 1.9%. The sequencing input was PBMCs. The receptor was isolated from a woman under 30 in good health and CMV-seronegative.

This CDR3 reads CASGPRGDGNTGELFF. The CDR3 nucleotides read TGTGCTAGTGGCCCACGGGGGGACGGAAACACCGGGGAGCTGTTTTTT. The chain employs TRBV12-5 and TRBJ2-2; 7 nucleotides align to TRBD2. Germline values: CDR1 LGHNT, CDR2 FRNRAP. Losses at the gene ends were 6 bases for V and 2 bases for J; bases not matched to a gene: 9. There are 16 residues in the CDR3.